The rows below give T cell receptor beta chains drawn from one sample of a study of cytomegalovirus exposure and HLA in healthy donors. Sequencing was performed with immunoSEQ multiplex PCR; in TCRdb, only in-frame clones are kept and a portion is missing. Found here are around 170,000 clones, about four fifths of them singletons; the top ten hold under 2%. Sequencing used PBMCs. The receptors derive from a woman aged 30 to 39 in good health and CMV-seronegative. Both conserved end residues are trimmed from each CDR3. The order of the fields is CDR3 length, J gene, V gene, D gene, CDR3 protein. The D gene is left open where the match is weak.

len: 12
j_gene: TRBJ2-7
v_gene: TRBV5-1
d_gene: TRBD1
CDR3aa: ASSWDRGGDEQY

len: 12
j_gene: TRBJ2-2
v_gene: TRBV7-6
d_gene: -
CDR3aa: ASSLAAGTGELF

len: 11
j_gene: TRBJ1-6
v_gene: TRBV5-6
d_gene: -
CDR3aa: ASVDRYNSPLH

len: 13
j_gene: TRBJ2-2
v_gene: TRBV5-4
d_gene: TRBD1
CDR3aa: ASSFWDRVSGELF

len: 14
j_gene: TRBJ2-2
v_gene: TRBV4-3
d_gene: TRBD1
CDR3aa: ALPGQPRNNTGELF

len: 13
j_gene: TRBJ1-1
v_gene: TRBV10-3
d_gene: -
CDR3aa: AISGTGRGATEAF

len: 12
j_gene: TRBJ1-4
v_gene: TRBV5-1
d_gene: -
CDR3aa: ASSGGGRNEKLF

len: 17
j_gene: TRBJ1-4
v_gene: TRBV4-2
d_gene: -
CDR3aa: ASSPPLDRPHSTNEKLF

len: 13
j_gene: TRBJ2-1
v_gene: TRBV4-3
d_gene: -
CDR3aa: ASSQGSTGGNEQF

len: 13
j_gene: TRBJ2-7
v_gene: TRBV5-5
d_gene: -
CDR3aa: ASSWRTDRSYEQY

len: 10
j_gene: TRBJ2-1
v_gene: TRBV7-9
d_gene: -
CDR3aa: ASNSGLGEQF

len: 13
j_gene: TRBJ2-3
v_gene: TRBV23-1
d_gene: -
CDR3aa: ASSQTQDSPDTQY

len: 13
j_gene: TRBJ1-2
v_gene: TRBV10-3
d_gene: TRBD1
CDR3aa: AIAGAGGDPYGYT

len: 12
j_gene: TRBJ1-2
v_gene: TRBV2
d_gene: -
CDR3aa: ASSETGPHYGYT

len: 12
j_gene: TRBJ1-2
v_gene: TRBV5-1
d_gene: -
CDR3aa: ASSPVGEEYGYT

len: 14
j_gene: TRBJ1-6
v_gene: TRBV7-2
d_gene: -
CDR3aa: ASSLMGGERLSPLH

len: 13
j_gene: TRBJ2-7
v_gene: TRBV5-1
d_gene: TRBD1
CDR3aa: ASSLGGTGALEQY

len: 13
j_gene: TRBJ2-2
v_gene: TRBV29-1
d_gene: TRBD1
CDR3aa: SVKSPGQRTGELF

len: 15
j_gene: TRBJ2-7
v_gene: TRBV7-6
d_gene: TRBD2
CDR3aa: ASSLWTSGGAGYEQY

len: 12
j_gene: TRBJ1-5
v_gene: TRBV30
d_gene: -
CDR3aa: AWSQGKGNQPQH

len: 11
j_gene: TRBJ1-2
v_gene: TRBV30
d_gene: TRBD1
CDR3aa: ASRQGRNYGYT

len: 12
j_gene: TRBJ1-1
v_gene: TRBV9
d_gene: -
CDR3aa: ASSIGAVNTEAF

len: 11
j_gene: TRBJ1-4
v_gene: TRBV4-1
d_gene: -
CDR3aa: ASSQGRGEKLF

len: 11
j_gene: TRBJ1-4
v_gene: TRBV30
d_gene: -
CDR3aa: ACLTLAREKLF

len: 14
j_gene: TRBJ2-1
v_gene: TRBV9
d_gene: -
CDR3aa: ASSVESGWSYNEQF

len: 13
j_gene: TRBJ2-3
v_gene: TRBV5-1
d_gene: -
CDR3aa: ASSGGTPRVDTQY

len: 13
j_gene: TRBJ1-4
v_gene: TRBV5-4
d_gene: -
CDR3aa: ASSPGGTTNEKLF

len: 12
j_gene: TRBJ1-2
v_gene: TRBV5-4
d_gene: TRBD1
CDR3aa: ASSLGQGAGGYT

len: 13
j_gene: TRBJ2-7
v_gene: TRBV21-1
d_gene: -
CDR3aa: ASSPSRQGIYEQY

len: 15
j_gene: TRBJ1-5
v_gene: TRBV2
d_gene: TRBD1
CDR3aa: ASRNDRGGDFNQPQH

len: 13
j_gene: TRBJ2-3
v_gene: TRBV19
d_gene: -
CDR3aa: ASSIARGATDTQY

len: 13
j_gene: TRBJ2-7
v_gene: TRBV7-9
d_gene: TRBD1
CDR3aa: ASSSTGQPTYEQY

len: 16
j_gene: TRBJ2-6
v_gene: TRBV7-2
d_gene: TRBD1
CDR3aa: ASSQRGTANSGANVLT

len: 10
j_gene: TRBJ2-1
v_gene: TRBV6-5
d_gene: -
CDR3aa: ASHSTYNEQF

len: 13
j_gene: TRBJ2-1
v_gene: TRBV9
d_gene: -
CDR3aa: ASSVALVQGDEQF

len: 10
j_gene: TRBJ2-5
v_gene: TRBV7-9
d_gene: TRBD2
CDR3aa: ATTPGGETQY

len: 14
j_gene: TRBJ2-7
v_gene: TRBV7-9
d_gene: -
CDR3aa: ASSLVAGKSSYEQY

len: 17
j_gene: TRBJ1-1
v_gene: TRBV21-1
d_gene: -
CDR3aa: ASSATVSDRGFRITEAF

len: 15
j_gene: TRBJ2-6
v_gene: TRBV4-2
d_gene: TRBD2
CDR3aa: ASSSRGGGSGANVLT

len: 15
j_gene: TRBJ2-1
v_gene: TRBV7-9
d_gene: TRBD2
CDR3aa: ASSPTGTSVLGNEQF

len: 13
j_gene: TRBJ1-1
v_gene: TRBV10-2
d_gene: -
CDR3aa: ASSESPTGGTEAF